The rows below give T cell receptor beta chains drawn from one sample of a study of blood T cell repertoires in COVID-19. Libraries were prepared by immunoSEQ multiplex PCR; TCRdb keeps only in-frame clonotypes and omits some of them. The sample shows some 270,000 clones, about 90% of them seen only once. Sequenced sample: PBMCs or T cells enriched from blood (not recorded which). These receptor sequences come from a woman aged 40-49 years who had been exposed to COVID-19. Each CDR3 is given with its conserved first and last residue. D genes are given only for firm matches. Expanded clones are given a class, and other clones once, few, many or no size at all.

clone size: .
J gene: TRBJ2-1
D gene: .
V gene: TRBV7-9
CDR3 DNA: TGTGCCAGCAGCTTAGACAGGGAGCAGTTCTTC
CDR3 protein: CASSLDREQFF

clone size: .
J gene: TRBJ2-3
D gene: .
V gene: TRBV5-4
CDR3 DNA: TGTGCCAGCAGCTCAAGGGGACACGTCCCCTATTTCACAGATACGCAGTATTTT
CDR3 protein: CASSSRGHVPYFTDTQYF

clone size: .
J gene: TRBJ1-2
D gene: .
V gene: TRBV19
CDR3 DNA: TGTGCCAGTAGTTACAGGGAAGACTATGGCTACACCTTC
CDR3 protein: CASSYREDYGYTF

clone size: .
J gene: TRBJ1-1
D gene: .
V gene: TRBV4-2
CDR3 DNA: TGTGCCAGCAGCCAAGGGGGATCGGGGGACACTGAAGCTTTCTTT
CDR3 protein: CASSQGGSGDTEAFF

clone size: .
J gene: TRBJ2-7
D gene: TRBD1
V gene: TRBV4-3
CDR3 DNA: TGCGCCAGCAGCCAAGATCAGGGGGTATCCTACGAGCAGTACTTC
CDR3 protein: CASSQDQGVSYEQYF

clone size: .
J gene: TRBJ1-3
D gene: .
V gene: TRBV5-5
CDR3 DNA: TGTGCCAGCAGCCCCCGGGACTCTGGAAACACCATATATTTT
CDR3 protein: CASSPRDSGNTIYF

clone size: .
J gene: TRBJ2-1
D gene: TRBD1
V gene: TRBV5-6
CDR3 DNA: TGTGCCAGCAGCTTGATTGGACAGGGGAACAATGAGCAGTTCTTC
CDR3 protein: CASSLIGQGNNEQFF

clone size: .
J gene: TRBJ2-1
D gene: TRBD2
V gene: TRBV4-3
CDR3 DNA: TGCGCCAGCAGCCAAGATCTCTGGGCTAGCGGGAGTTACAATGAGCAGTTCTTC
CDR3 protein: CASSQDLWASGSYNEQFF

clone size: .
J gene: TRBJ1-4
D gene: .
V gene: TRBV10-3
CDR3 DNA: TGTGCCGTCTCCGTCGGGGGGGCTAATGAAAAACTGTTTTTT
CDR3 protein: CAVSVGGANEKLFF

clone size: once
J gene: TRBJ1-1
D gene: .
V gene: TRBV28
CDR3 DNA: TGTGCCAGCAGTTTATTTTGGGGAAACGGGGCTGAAGCTTTCTTT
CDR3 protein: CASSLFWGNGAEAFF

clone size: once
J gene: TRBJ2-7
D gene: .
V gene: TRBV19
CDR3 DNA: TGTGCCAGTAGAGGCCCGGGTTCCTACGAGCAGTACTTC
CDR3 protein: CASRGPGSYEQYF

clone size: .
J gene: TRBJ2-1
D gene: .
V gene: TRBV7-9
CDR3 DNA: TGTGCCAGCAGCTTAGGAGCTACTGAGCAGTTCTTC
CDR3 protein: CASSLGATEQFF

clone size: .
J gene: TRBJ2-2
D gene: .
V gene: TRBV5-1
CDR3 DNA: TGCGCCAGCAGCCCGGGGGACCCCACCGGGGAGCTGTTTTTT
CDR3 protein: CASSPGDPTGELFF

clone size: .
J gene: TRBJ1-5
D gene: .
V gene: TRBV18
CDR3 DNA: TGTGCCAGCTCACCAACCAGGGTAGGCAATCAGCCCCAGCATTTT
CDR3 protein: CASSPTRVGNQPQHF

clone size: .
J gene: TRBJ1-4
D gene: .
V gene: TRBV29-1
CDR3 DNA: TGCAGCGTTGTGGGGGCCCGTCCTAATGAAAAACTGTTTTTT
CDR3 protein: CSVVGARPNEKLFF

clone size: once
J gene: TRBJ1-6
D gene: .
V gene: TRBV27
CDR3 DNA: TGTGCCAGCAGTTTGGGCTCGTCCTCACCCCTCCACTTT
CDR3 protein: CASSLGSSSPLHF

clone size: .
J gene: TRBJ1-4
D gene: .
V gene: TRBV3-1/TRBV3-2
CDR3 DNA: TGTGCCAGCAGGGACAGCGTCAATGAAAAACTGTTTTTT
CDR3 protein: CASRDSVNEKLFF

clone size: few
J gene: TRBJ1-1
D gene: TRBD1
V gene: TRBV29-1
CDR3 DNA: TGCAGCGTTGACAGGGGGCGCGGAGCTTTCTTT
CDR3 protein: CSVDRGRGAFF

clone size: .
J gene: TRBJ2-2
D gene: .
V gene: TRBV5-4
CDR3 DNA: TGTGCCAGCAGCTTCCAGCGGCCCGCCACCGGGGAGCTGTTTTTT
CDR3 protein: CASSFQRPATGELFF

clone size: .
J gene: TRBJ1-1
D gene: .
V gene: TRBV19
CDR3 DNA: TGTGCCAGTAGTATTAGGTCCCCAAGGGGGACTATAGTTACTGAAGCTTTCTTT
CDR3 protein: CASSIRSPRGTIVTEAFF

clone size: .
J gene: TRBJ1-2
D gene: .
V gene: TRBV7-3
CDR3 DNA: TGTGCCAGCAGTTCTGGAGCCGCCTATGGCTACACCTTC
CDR3 protein: CASSSGAAYGYTF

clone size: .
J gene: TRBJ1-1
D gene: .
V gene: TRBV7-8
CDR3 DNA: TGTGCCAGCAGCTCAAGCCCTCAGGGGACTGAAGCTTTCTTT
CDR3 protein: CASSSSPQGTEAFF

clone size: .
J gene: TRBJ2-7
D gene: TRBD2
V gene: TRBV4-1
CDR3 DNA: TGCGCCAGCAGCCCTGATACTTTTCTAGCGGGGGGGCCTAGTAGCGAGCAGTACTTC
CDR3 protein: CASSPDTFLAGGPSSEQYF